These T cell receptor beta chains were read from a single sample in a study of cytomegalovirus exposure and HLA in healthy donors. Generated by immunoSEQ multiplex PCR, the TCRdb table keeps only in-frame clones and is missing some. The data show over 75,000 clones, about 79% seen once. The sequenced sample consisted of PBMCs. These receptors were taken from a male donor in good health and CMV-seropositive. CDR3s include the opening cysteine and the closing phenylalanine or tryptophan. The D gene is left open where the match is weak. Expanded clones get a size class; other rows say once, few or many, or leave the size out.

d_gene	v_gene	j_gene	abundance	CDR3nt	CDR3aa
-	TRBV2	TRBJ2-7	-	TGTGCCAGCAGTGAAAGGGGTAGGGTCTGTTACTTC	CASSERGRVCYF
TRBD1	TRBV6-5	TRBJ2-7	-	TGTGCCAGCAGTTACCTCGGACAGGGTTGGTACGAGCAGTACTTC	CASSYLGQGWYEQYF
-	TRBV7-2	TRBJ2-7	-	TGTGCCAGCAGCTCCGACTGGAGAAACTCCTACGAGCAGTACTTC	CASSSDWRNSYEQYF
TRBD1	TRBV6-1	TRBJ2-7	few	TGTGCCAGCAGTGAAGCCAGGGGGCGCGAGCAGTACTTC	CASSEARGREQYF
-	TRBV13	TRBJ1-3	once	TGTGCCAGCAGCTCAAGCTACGAGGGCTCTGGAAACACCATATATTTT	CASSSSYEGSGNTIYF
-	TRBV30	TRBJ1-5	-	TGTGCCTGGAGAGAGGGAGCTTATAGCAATCAGCCCCAGCATTTT	CAWREGAYSNQPQHF
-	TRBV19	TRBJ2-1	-	TGTGCCAGTACCCTTGGTGACCCAACGGGTGAGCAGTTCTTC	CASTLGDPTGEQFF
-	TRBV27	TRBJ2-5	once	TGTGCCAGCAGTCCCAGGGGCCAGGAGACCCAGTACTTC	CASSPRGQETQYF
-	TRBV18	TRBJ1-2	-	TGTGCCAGCTCACCACAAGGCCCCAGGGATGATGGCTACACCTTC	CASSPQGPRDDGYTF
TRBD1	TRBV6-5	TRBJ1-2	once	TGTGCCAGCAGAGAAACAGGGGTAGGAGGCTACACCTTC	CASRETGVGGYTF
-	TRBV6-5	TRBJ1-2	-	TGTGCCAGCAGTTGGAGGACGGACTACTATGGCTACACCTTC	CASSWRTDYYGYTF
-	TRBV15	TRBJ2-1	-	TGTGCCACCAGCAGGAACGGGACTCACCTTTGGCAGTTCTTC	CATSRNGTHLWQFF
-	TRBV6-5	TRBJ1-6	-	TGTGCCAGCACTCCCGGGGGGGAAATTTCACCCCTCCACTTT	CASTPGGEISPLHF
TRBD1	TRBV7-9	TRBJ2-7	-	TGTGCCAGCAGCTCCGGTTACAGGGGTTTTAGCGAGCAGTACTTC	CASSSGYRGFSEQYF
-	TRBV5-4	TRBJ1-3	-	TGTGCCAGCAGCCCCGACAGGATGGGAAACACCATATATTTT	CASSPDRMGNTIYF
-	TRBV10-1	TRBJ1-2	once	TGCGCCAGCAGCGCCGACAGAAACTATGGCTACACCTTC	CASSADRNYGYTF
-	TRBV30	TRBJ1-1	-	TGTGCCTGGACAGCGGGGGGAAGCACTGAAGCTTTCTTT	CAWTAGGSTEAFF
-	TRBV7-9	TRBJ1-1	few	TGTGCCAGCAGCTTGCACCCCCTGACCGGGGCTGAAGCTTTCTTT	CASSLHPLTGAEAFF
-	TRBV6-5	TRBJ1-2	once	TGTGCCAGCAGTTACGCGAACGGGTACGGCTACACCTTC	CASSYANGYGYTF
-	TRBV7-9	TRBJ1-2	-	TGTTCCAGCAGCTTATACCCAGGGACTAACTATGGCTACACCTTC	CSSSLYPGTNYGYTF
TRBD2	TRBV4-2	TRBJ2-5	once	TGTGCCAGCAGCCCCTGGACTAGCGGGGCCGAGACCCAGTACTTC	CASSPWTSGAETQYF
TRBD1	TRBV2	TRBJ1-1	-	TGTGCCGTCGGGGACAGGGGAAACACTGAAGCTTTCTTT	CAVGDRGNTEAFF